This T cell receptor beta chain was documented in a study of T cell repertoires in cytomegalovirus infection. Study details: Indications came from public TCR beta signatures; they pointed to CMV infection and to a matching HLA type.

This clonotype was detected many times. Its antigen is not identified. TCRdb used MiXCR to reprocess the reads, holding one entry per CDR3 protein. This sample has 150,000 to 200,000 distinct CDR3 sequences, with approximately 14% found just once. V was cut by 6 bases and J by 1 base, with 11 bases left in between. CDR3 length: 14 residues. Germline values: CDR1 SGHTA, CDR2 FQGNSA. Study-wide results and limits: Across the ex vivo response, the dominant clonotypes were HLA-C-restricted CMV-specific TCR beta clonotypes.

Sequencing was done on a sample of PBMCs. The V and J genes are TRBV7-2 and TRBJ2-3; no firm D call. This clonotype was sampled from a human donor in good health (CMV status not recorded). Some clones in this sample may be carry-over from other donors' samples. The CDR3 sequence: CASRPRLGTDTQYF. The CDR3 DNA is TGTGCCAGCAGGCCGAGGTTGGGCACAGATACGCAGTATTTT.